The rows below give T cell receptor beta chains drawn from one sample of a study of blood T cell repertoires in COVID-19. Clones were read by immunoSEQ multiplex PCR, and TCRdb kept only the in-frame ones, dropping some. Of about 97,000 clones listed, just under 85% were seen once; the top ten hold less than 11%. Material: peripheral blood. The receptor source for this set is a man aged 65 to 85 with acute or convalescent COVID-19. Each CDR3 is given with its conserved first and last residue. A D gene is named only where the DNA matches it firmly. The listing skips clone size in some rows; elsewhere it reads once, few, many or a size class.

CDR3aa,CDR3nt,j_gene,v_gene,abundance,d_gene
CASSPPGGAEKLFF,TGTGCCAGCAGCCCTCCCGGAGGGGCTGAAAAACTGTTTTTT,TRBJ1-4,TRBV9,NA,NA
CASSPLAPFTLHF,TGTGCCAGCAGTCCGTTGGCCCCATTCACCCTCCACTTT,TRBJ1-6,TRBV28,NA,NA
CASLGGLNEKLFF,TGTGCCAGCCTCGGTGGGCTTAATGAAAAACTGTTTTTT,TRBJ1-4,TRBV28,NA,NA
CASRGTSGKQFF,TGTGCCAGCAGGGGGACTAGCGGCAAGCAGTTCTTC,TRBJ2-1,TRBV7-9,NA,TRBD2
CASSVDRGHYEQYF,TGTGCCAGCAGCGTTGACAGGGGGCACTACGAGCAGTACTTC,TRBJ2-7,TRBV5-8,NA,TRBD1
CASKGGGKEKLFF,TGTGCCAGCAAGGGTGGAGGGAAGGAAAAACTGTTTTTT,TRBJ1-4,TRBV4-2,NA,NA
CASSLLGRNAFNEQFF,TGTGCCAGCAGCCTCCTGGGCAGGAACGCATTCAATGAGCAGTTCTTC,TRBJ2-1,TRBV14,few,NA
CASSSASGSYEQYF,TGTGCCAGCTCATCGGCTAGCGGCTCCTACGAGCAGTACTTC,TRBJ2-7,TRBV18,NA,TRBD2
CASSPGTGIVVEQFF,TGCGCCAGCAGCCCCGGGACAGGGATCGTAGTGGAGCAGTTCTTC,TRBJ2-1,TRBV5-1,NA,TRBD1
CASSQVSVLGAGRYNEQFF,TGTGCCAGCAGCCAAGTTTCCGTGTTGGGAGCGGGCAGGTACAATGAGCAGTTCTTC,TRBJ2-1,TRBV3-1/TRBV3-2,NA,NA
CASSTDSGGSPLHF,TGTGCCAGCAGCACAGACAGCGGGGGGTCACCCCTCCACTTT,TRBJ1-6,TRBV7-9,NA,NA
CASSEVAGYTGELFF,TGCGCCAGCAGTGAGGTAGCGGGTTACACCGGGGAGCTGTTTTTT,TRBJ2-2,TRBV10-2,NA,TRBD2
CAAGRGASATIKETQYF,TGTGCCGCAGGGAGGGGAGCTAGCGCGACAATCAAAGAGACCCAGTACTTC,TRBJ2-5,TRBV30,NA,TRBD2
CASSLGGRNQPQHF,TGTGCCAGCAGTTTAGGAGGACGCAATCAGCCCCAGCATTTT,TRBJ1-5,TRBV28,NA,NA
CASSGDRANNEKLFF,TGTGCCAGCAGTGGGGACAGGGCCAATAATGAAAAACTGTTTTTT,TRBJ1-4,TRBV2,NA,TRBD1
CASSVAPGNTEAFF,TGTGCCAGCAGCGTAGCCCCCGGGAACACTGAAGCTTTCTTT,TRBJ1-1,TRBV9,NA,NA
CASNPSGSQETQYF,TGTGCCAGCAACCCTAGTGGGAGCCAAGAGACCCAGTACTTC,TRBJ2-5,TRBV11-2,NA,NA
CASSRGRGTRINEQFF,TGTGCCAGCAGCCGGGGCAGGGGTACCAGGATAAATGAGCAGTTCTTC,TRBJ2-1,TRBV5-6,NA,NA
CASSRDFSETQYF,TGTGCCAGTAGTAGGGACTTTTCAGAGACCCAGTACTTC,TRBJ2-5,TRBV19,NA,NA
CASSLEATANTEAFF,TGTGCCAGCAGCTTAGAAGCGACAGCGAACACTGAAGCTTTCTTT,TRBJ1-1,TRBV7-9,NA,NA
CASSLEGLAAVEQFF,TGCGCCAGCAGCTTGGAGGGACTAGCAGCCGTTGAGCAGTTCTTC,TRBJ2-1,TRBV5-1,NA,TRBD2
CASSFEGQGPYEQYF,TGTGCCAGCAGCTTTGAGGGACAGGGCCCCTACGAGCAGTACTTC,TRBJ2-7,TRBV7-2,NA,TRBD1
CASTSQGDIGTQYF,TGCGCCAGCACCTCACAGGGGGATATAGGGACCCAGTACTTC,TRBJ2-5,TRBV5-1,once,TRBD1
CSVKEGQESSPLHF,TGCAGCGTCAAGGAAGGACAAGAAAGTTCACCCCTCCACTTT,TRBJ1-6,TRBV29-1,NA,NA
CASSLRLAGPYNEQFF,TGTGCCAGCAGTTTGCGGCTAGCGGGGCCCTACAATGAGCAGTTCTTC,TRBJ2-1,TRBV28,NA,TRBD2
CASSLGSFGGGELFF,TGTGCCAGCAGCTTAGGCTCGTTTGGAGGCGGGGAGCTGTTTTTT,TRBJ2-2,TRBV7-3,NA,NA
CASSAGTSGTDTQYF,TGCGCCAGCAGTGCCGGGACTAGCGGCACAGATACGCAGTATTTT,TRBJ2-3,TRBV10-1,NA,TRBD2